Listed below are T cell receptor beta chains from one sample, sequenced in a study of T cell responses to AZD1222 COVID-19 vaccine. TCRdb's copy holds only in-frame clones and misses some; the assay was immunoSEQ multiplex PCR. The sample has 70,000 to 95,000 clones, around 90% seen once. Sequenced material: peripheral blood, taken 28 days after the second AZD1222 dose. The receptors come from an adult who received the AZD1222 COVID-19 vaccine. Both conserved end residues are part of each CDR3. Fields, in order: V gene, J gene, D gene, clone size, CDR3 DNA, CDR3 protein. The D gene is left open where the match is weak. Part of the rows lack a size; the others show once, few, many or a class for expanded clones.

>TRBV5-1|TRBJ1-2|-|-
TGCGCCAGCAGCCTTTCGGAAGGTTACTATGGCTACACCTTC
CASSLSEGYYGYTF
>TRBV2|TRBJ2-4|-|-
TGTGCCAGCAGTGAAACGGGGCAGGGGAAAAACATTCAGTACTTC
CASSETGQGKNIQYF
>TRBV2|TRBJ1-1|-|-
TGTGCCAGCAGTGAATTCCCGCAAGGCATGAACACTGAAGCTTTCTTT
CASSEFPQGMNTEAFF
>TRBV15|TRBJ2-2|-|-
TGTGCCACCAGTGAGATAAGCACCGGGGAGCTGTTTTTT
CATSEISTGELFF
>TRBV25-1|TRBJ1-2|-|-
TGTGCCAGCAGTGAATCGGGCAGGATTAACTATGGCTACACCTTC
CASSESGRINYGYTF
>TRBV5-4|TRBJ2-6|TRBD1|-
TGTGCCAGCAGCGGGGACAGGCCTTCTGGGGCCAACGTCCTGACTTTC
CASSGDRPSGANVLTF
>TRBV3-1/TRBV3-2|TRBJ1-2|-|-
TGTGCCAGCACCCCCGGGACCGAAGGTCAGGGTGGCTACACCTTC
CASTPGTEGQGGYTF
>TRBV5-1|TRBJ1-2|-|-
TGCGCCAGCAGCGCCGATCAGGGGAACTATGGCTACACCTTC
CASSADQGNYGYTF
>TRBV10-3|TRBJ2-7|TRBD2|-
TGTGCCATCAGTGAGGGGACTAGTGGGTACGAGCAGTACTTC
CAISEGTSGYEQYF
>TRBV10-1|TRBJ2-5|TRBD2|-
TGCGCCAGCAGTGAGTCGGGGGGGGGACTAGCGGGAGAAAAGACCCAGTACTTC
CASSESGGGLAGEKTQYF
>TRBV19|TRBJ2-2|-|-
TGTGCCAGTAGATTCTTTATTAAAGACGGGGAGCTGTTTTTT
CASRFFIKDGELFF
>TRBV15|TRBJ1-3|-|-
TGTGCCACCAGCACCCTCTCTGGAAACACCATATATTTT
CATSTLSGNTIYF
>TRBV6-5|TRBJ1-2|-|-
TGTGCCAGCAGTTACTCGAAGGAGGCGACCTATGGCTACACCTTC
CASSYSKEATYGYTF
>TRBV28|TRBJ1-5|-|-
TGTGCCAGCAGTTCCCCGGGACCATATAGCAATCAGCCCCAGCATTTT
CASSSPGPYSNQPQHF
>TRBV28|TRBJ2-2|TRBD1|once
TGTGCCAGCAGTCGGGGACAGGGGTCCGGGGAGCTGTTTTTT
CASSRGQGSGELFF
>TRBV5-1|TRBJ1-2|-|-
TGCGCCAGCAGCTTGGCCCAGGCCGGCGGTGGCTACACCTTC
CASSLAQAGGGYTF
>TRBV7-2|TRBJ2-1|-|-
TGTGCCAGCAGCTTAGAGCCGTGGAGCTCCTACAATGAGCAGTTCTTC
CASSLEPWSSYNEQFF
>TRBV28|TRBJ1-3|TRBD1|-
TGTGCCAGCAGACCCAGGGGGGTCTCTGGAAACACCATATATTTT
CASRPRGVSGNTIYF
>TRBV3-1/TRBV3-2|TRBJ1-5|-|-
TGTGCCAGCAGCCAAGGTGGGTCTAACTATCAGCCCCAGCATTTT
CASSQGGSNYQPQHF
>TRBV7-6|TRBJ2-1|-|-
TGTGCCAGCAGCTTAGCCCAGAGGGGTGAGCAGTTCTTC
CASSLAQRGEQFF
>TRBV14|TRBJ2-7|TRBD1|few
TGTGCCAGCAGCCACCTTTACAGGGGGCAAAGGTACGAGCAGTACTTC
CASSHLYRGQRYEQYF
>TRBV29-1|TRBJ2-1|-|-
TGCAGCGCCATGGGCGGGTTCTTC
CSAMGGFF
>TRBV3-1/TRBV3-2|TRBJ1-2|TRBD1|-
TGTGCCAGCAGTCAGTTGGACAGGGAGCACTATGGCTACACCTTC
CASSQLDREHYGYTF
>TRBV7-2|TRBJ2-7|-|few
TGTGCCACCGCCCAAGGGGCCCACGAGCAGTACTTC
CATAQGAHEQYF
>TRBV7-2|TRBJ1-1|TRBD1|-
TGTGCCAGCAGCTTCAAGACAGGGAGCACTGAAGCTTTCTTT
CASSFKTGSTEAFF
>TRBV19|TRBJ2-1|TRBD2|-
TGTGCCAGTAGCGACGGACTAGCGGGATCCTACAATGAGCAGTTCTTC
CASSDGLAGSYNEQFF
>TRBV7-2|TRBJ2-7|TRBD1|-
TGTGCCAGCAGCCCACGACAGGGCCTCTACGAGCAGTACTTC
CASSPRQGLYEQYF
>TRBV5-8|TRBJ2-7|-|-
TGTGCCAGCAGCTTGGGCGGGATAATGACCTACGAGCAGTACTTC
CASSLGGIMTYEQYF
>TRBV3-1/TRBV3-2|TRBJ2-1|TRBD2|once
TGTGCCAGCAGCCCCGGGACTAGTCTCAGCAATGAGCAGTTCTTC
CASSPGTSLSNEQFF